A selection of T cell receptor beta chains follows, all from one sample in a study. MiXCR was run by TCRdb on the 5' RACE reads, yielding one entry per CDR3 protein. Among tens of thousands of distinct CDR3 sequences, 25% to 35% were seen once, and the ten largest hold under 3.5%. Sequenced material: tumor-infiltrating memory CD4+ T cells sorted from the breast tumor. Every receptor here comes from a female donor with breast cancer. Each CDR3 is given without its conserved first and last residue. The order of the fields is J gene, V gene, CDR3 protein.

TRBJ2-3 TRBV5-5 ASSLGTYIDTQY
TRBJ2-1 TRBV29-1 SVPAGQGPYNEQF
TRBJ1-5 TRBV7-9 ASSSEPNQPQH
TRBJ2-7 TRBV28 ASRLGQSYEQY
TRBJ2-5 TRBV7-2 ASSSSAGGTMTETQY
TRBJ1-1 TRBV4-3 ASSHRQNTEAF
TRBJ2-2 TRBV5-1 ASSLVAGESTGELF
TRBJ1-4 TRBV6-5 ASSPRGLGEKLV
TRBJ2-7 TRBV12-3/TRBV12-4 ASSRRTDEQY
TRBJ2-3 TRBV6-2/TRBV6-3 ASRLQPLPRDTQY
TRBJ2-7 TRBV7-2 ASSPQRGTGVEQY
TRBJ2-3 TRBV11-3 ASSKDRRTDTQY
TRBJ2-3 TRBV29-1 SVAGGTGYDTQY
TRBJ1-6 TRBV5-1 ASSLGRGRSPLH
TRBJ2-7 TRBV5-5 ASSDGGSYEQY
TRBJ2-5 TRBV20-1 SATPQSETQY
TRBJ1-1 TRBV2 ANSAPRTEAF
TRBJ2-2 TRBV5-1 ASSFRIVVQEAGELF
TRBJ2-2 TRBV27 ASSFRDRGSTRELF
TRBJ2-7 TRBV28 ASSSPPGLATSPYEQY
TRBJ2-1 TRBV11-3 ASGQDGAYNEQF
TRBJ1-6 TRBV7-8 ASNSSRGYNSPLH
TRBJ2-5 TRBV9 ASSVSGRGETQY
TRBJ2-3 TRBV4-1 ASRSGTGFEDTQY
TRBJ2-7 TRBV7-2 ASSESGTRSYEQY
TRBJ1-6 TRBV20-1 SALFKENSPLH
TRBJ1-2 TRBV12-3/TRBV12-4 ASSLPPSGRRAT
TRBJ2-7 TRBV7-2 ASSLQTYEQY
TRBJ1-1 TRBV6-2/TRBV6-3 ASSLGTGNTEAF
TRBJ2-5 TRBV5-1 ASSSGDRGLETQY
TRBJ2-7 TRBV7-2 ASSSGPYEQC
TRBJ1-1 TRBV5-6 ASSLDPGRNTEAF
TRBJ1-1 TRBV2 ASRVRGTEAF
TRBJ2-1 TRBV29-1 SVRAGTGTGVEF
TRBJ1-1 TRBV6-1 ASTPRDRGMNTEAF
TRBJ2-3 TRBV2 ASSEYPVGGSADTQY
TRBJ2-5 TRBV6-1 ASGEVGLETQY
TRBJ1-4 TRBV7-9 ASSSLGPDGKLF
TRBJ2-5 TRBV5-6 ASSLFERGAQY
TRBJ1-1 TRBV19 ASSLVGRGTEAF
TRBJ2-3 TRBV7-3 ASSAGTSGRADTQY
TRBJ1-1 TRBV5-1 ASSISRDSQAF
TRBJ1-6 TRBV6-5 ASSYSGGAFNSPLH
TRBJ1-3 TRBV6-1 ASKESWAIY
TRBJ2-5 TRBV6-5 ASSYSPGRETQN
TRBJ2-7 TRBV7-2 ASSLEAGDPHEQY
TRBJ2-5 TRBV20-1 SAAPGQNFQETQY
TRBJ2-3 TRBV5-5 ASSEDRVDTQY
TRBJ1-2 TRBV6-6 ASSYLAGTANYGYT
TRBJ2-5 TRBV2 ASSEEGWMAQY
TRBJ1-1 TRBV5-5 ASSLGDTTF
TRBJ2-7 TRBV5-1 ASSPPTWGEQY
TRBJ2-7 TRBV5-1 ASSSIGGRPTEQY
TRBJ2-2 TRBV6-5 ASSYSTGNGELF
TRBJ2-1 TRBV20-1 SARGPRVGYNEQF
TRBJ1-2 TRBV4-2 ASSHPTQYGAGYT